This is a list of T cell receptor beta chains from one sample in a study of pediatric ulcerative colitis. Data came from immunoSEQ multiplex PCR; TCRdb stores just in-frame clones and leaves some out. Of approximately 15,000 clones in the sample, about 74% were seen once. The sample was gut tissue. The origin of the receptors is a girl between 10 and 17 years old with moderate ulcerative colitis. Both conserved end residues are trimmed from each CDR3. D genes are given only for firm matches.

v_gene	d_gene	CDR3aa
TRBV28	TRBD1	ASSRGLRGVDYGYT
TRBV10-2	-	ASSPFGGDTEAF
TRBV28	-	ASSIWGSNQPQH
TRBV6-1	-	ASHPGLTQTYEQY
TRBV6-5	TRBD1	ASSYSGTGNSVQY
TRBV4-1	-	ASSQDRHRLSYGYT
TRBV18	TRBD2	ASSPSSGGGNEQF
TRBV5-1	TRBD2	ASSSGLAGVEETQY
TRBV29-1	-	SVDWGLGNTIY
TRBV27	-	ASSPRGGGPGDYEQY
TRBV6-5	-	ASSYSVGEADTQY
TRBV7-7	-	ASSRADSLNEKLF
TRBV18	TRBD1	ASSSRTGEDGYT
TRBV10-3	-	AISEAGTLKDTQY
TRBV28	-	ASSPAGAPQPQH
TRBV10-2	TRBD2	ASRVTSGDETQY
TRBV6-6	TRBD1	ASSYSTGYTGELF
TRBV4-2	TRBD2	ASSQTYGLAGEKETQY
TRBV4-2	-	ASSRAARLATDTQY
TRBV10-3	-	AISSSENSPLH
TRBV4-1	-	ASSQDSRVPREQY
TRBV4-2	TRBD1	ASSQRGRTNEKLF
TRBV15	TRBD2	ATSRAAGAGEQF
TRBV4-1	-	ASSQVILGIGSYEQY
TRBV19	-	ASSTGQGSMNTEAF
TRBV2	-	ASRKASSYNSPLH
TRBV4-1	-	ASSQDREAGANVLT
TRBV14	TRBD2	ASSQAGTSGREF
TRBV6-5	-	ASRGAGISYEQY
TRBV12-5	TRBD2	ASGLFSGSLGEQF
TRBV11-2	TRBD1	ASSLDRLQAF
TRBV7-6	-	ARREGRGNYGYT
TRBV4-1	TRBD1	ASSQGFRGTGSSGNTIY
TRBV4-2	TRBD2	ASSQARGGSGLVNEQF
TRBV11-3	-	ASSWGGTPYQETQY
TRBV29-1	-	SVEDIGLLRSTDTQY
TRBV10-2	-	ASSGGYLNTGELF
TRBV28	-	ASSSQPRKDNNYGYT
TRBV15	TRBD2	ATSTPTSGFDEQF
TRBV29-1	TRBD1	SVEENTGQASA
TRBV6-9	-	ASRDRANYGYT
TRBV13	-	ASSSRLVHIDPEQY
TRBV18	TRBD1	ASSPGTGGDEQY
TRBV21-1	-	ASREQGAPRQPQH
TRBV5-4	-	ASSYPQQGRRGYT
TRBV5-6	-	ASSLARSTYEQY
TRBV9	-	ASSPGTRTQY
TRBV19	TRBD1	ASTPDRGQGEQF
TRBV6-4	-	ASSDSRGGTNEKLF
TRBV5-1	TRBD2	ASSRPSGRAGEQF
TRBV18	-	ASSPAGLPYEQY
TRBV18	-	ASSPSGMNTEAF
TRBV15	-	ATSRDRADYYGYT
TRBV7-7	-	ASSLGGNRGSNEQF
TRBV7-3	-	ASSLGRDEKLF
TRBV28	-	ASGIAVSSYNEQF
TRBV5-1	TRBD2	ASSLLGGGNNEQF
TRBV30	-	AWRPSGANVLT
TRBV19	TRBD2	ASSKAGEGGYNEQF
TRBV28	TRBD1	ASRRQGVRDTQY